The clone carrying this T cell receptor (beta chain) has only a few counts. V was pared by 7 bases and J by 0 bases, with 9 bases between. The CDR3 loop spans 13 amino acids. CDR1 and CDR2 from the germline V gene are MNHNS and SASEGT. The data originate from a study of glioma-infiltrating T cells. Amplification of TCR alpha and beta CDR3 regions from RNA used iRepertoire nested multiplex PCR. For one-step reverse transcription and amplification, roughly 85-450 ng of tissue mRNA or PBMC total RNA was used. A single record per CDR3 protein comes from TCRdb applying MiXCR to the multiplex PCR reads. The data show about 5,400 distinct CDR3 sequences, around two fifths seen once.

What was sequenced was glioma tissue, nonneoplastic brain tissue, or PBMCs (not recorded which). This chain links TRBV6-1 with TRBJ1-1; D call uncertain. The TCR originated in a human donor with low-grade glioma or glioblastoma, undergoing nonglioma brain surgery, or in good health (not recorded which). Here the CDR3 reads CASTLLLNTEAFF. DNA of the CDR3: TGTGCCAGCACCTTATTGCTGAACACTGAAGCTTTCTTT.